This section outlines one TCR beta chain sequence together with its context. Its matching antigen is unknown. These data are taken from a study of post-analysis software for immune sequencing data. Study-level results: Comparison with controls showed significantly lower normalized Chao1 diversity in multiple sclerosis patients. When patients were compared with controls, a handful of TRBV segments were more frequent, TRBV5-6, TRBV5-1 and TRBV20-1 among them.

Sequencing libraries made from TCR beta cDNA carried unique molecular identifiers. TCRdb analysed the PCR reads with MiXCR anew, one entry per CDR3 protein. Among 740,000 or so distinct CDR3 sequences listed, roughly half were seen once. With 0 bases removed from V and 0 bases from J, the gap between germline ends came to 7 bases. The CDR3 is 14 amino acids. Germline V gene sequence: CDR1 SGDLS, CDR2 YYNGEE. The sample comprised blood. The chain is built from TRBV9 and TRBJ2-7; possible D gene TRBD2, 6 bases. This receptor was obtained from a girl aged 5-17 years with multiple sclerosis. Written as DNA, the CDR3 is TGTGCCAGCAGCGTAGTCGGGAGCTCCTACGAGCAGTACTTC. This sequence encodes CASSVVGSSYEQYF. The complete variable domain, with remaining parts taken from reference TRBV9 and TRBJ2-7, reads DSGVTQTPKHLITATGQRVTLRCSPRSGDLSVYWYQQSLDQGLQFLIQYYNGEERAKGNILERFSAQQFPDLHSELNLSSLELGDSALYFCASSVVGSSYEQYFGPGTRLTVT.